This TCR beta chain was captured by sequencing in a study of control samples from healthy donors and cancer patients (dated by TCRdb to between 2020 and 2021). The protocol used for the library was the immunoSEQ multiplex PCR assay. TCRdb mirrors the immuneACCESS table, restricted to in-frame sequences. Some clones are absent from its copies; in checked studies, under half trace to an unresolved V gene, and the reason for the others is unknown. In all, the sample holds fewer than 90,000 clones, and roughly 88% of those were seen once. Of the sample, around 6% falls within the top ten clones. This clone was seen a single time. It lacks a known antigen. Base quality data are lacking; no much larger clone is found one base away. This sequence originates from a woman aged 45-59 years in good health. The sequencing sample was made of blood.

In nucleotide form, the sequence is TGTGCCAGCAGCCTAAAGAGGGGGGAGACCCAGTACTTC. This encodes CASSLKRGETQYF. The chain uses TRBV3-1 (or the pseudogene TRBV3-2) and TRBJ2-5, and possibly TRBD1, on 6 matching bases. The V and J ends are trimmed by 4 bases and 5 bases, leaving 11 bases between them. Taken from cysteine to phenylalanine, the CDR3 has 13 residues. The DNA shown is the 39-base CDR3, in frame from base 1. CDR1 and CDR2 were assigned from the germline V gene (reference sequence) as LGHDT and YNNKEL.